The clone carrying this TCR beta chain was counted ten times or more. No antigen is known for it. Germline V gene sequence: CDR1 WNHNN, CDR2 SYGVQD (reference sequence). The CDR3 is 14 residues long. V lost 3 bases, J lost 2 bases, and 4 bases stayed unmatched. TCRdb fed the multiplex PCR reads into MiXCR, producing one record per CDR3 protein. This sample has approximately 150,000 distinct CDR3 sequences, with approximately 30% found just once. The data are from a study of breast tumors, draining lymph nodes, adjacent tissues. Broader study findings: Tumors had less TCR diversity than lymph nodes, more than nontumor tissue. Tumor and nontumor repertoires were significantly more similar in luminal-like than in basal-like breast cancer.

Samples came from axillary lymph nodes draining the breast cancer. The TCR sequence derives from a female donor with breast cancer. Some clones in this sample may be carry-over from other donors' samples. Source material: axillary lymph node tissue. The chain has TRBV10-1 and TRBJ2-7; TRBD1 matches 7 bases. CDR3 in DNA: TGCGCCAGCAGTGAACGGACAGGACCCTACGAGCAGTACTTC. Encoded protein: CASSERTGPYEQYF.